One and the same sample provided the 29 T cell receptor beta chains below, sequenced in a study of Ad26.COV2.S vaccination and SARS-CoV-2 variants. Treatment in this sample: approximately 18 received Ad26.COV2.S at low or high dose, single or two shots; five or six received placebo; per-sample allocation not given. Sampling was done on day 63 after the first vaccine or placebo injection. The repertoire was sequenced with immunoSEQ multiplex PCR; TCRdb's copy has only in-frame clones and lacks some. The repertoire holds around 500,000 clones, with about 88% as singletons. Source: peripheral blood, taken in a trial of Ad26.COV2.S vaccine versus placebo. These receptors were collected from a person aged 18-65 years who received the Ad26.COV2.S COVID-19 vaccine or a placebo.

This clone was observed a single time. This chain links TRBV5-4 with TRBJ2-6; D may be TRBD2 (6 bases). Germline V CDR1 and CDR2: SGHNT, YYREEE (reference sequence). The CDR3 sequence is 16 residues long. V was cut by 4 bases and J by 6 bases, with 17 bases left in between. DNA for the CDR3: TGTGCCAGCAGCCAAACGGGACTTTCGACGGCCAACGTCCTGACTTTC. Protein sequence: CASSQTGLSTANVLTF. The entire variable domain, with the rest obtained from reference TRBV5-4 and TRBJ2-6, is as follows: ETGVTQSPTHLIKTRGQQVTLRCSSQSGHNTVSWYQQALGQGPQFIFQYYREEENGRGNFPPRFSGLQFPNYSSELNVNALELDDSALYLCASSQTGLSTANVLTFGAGSRLTVL.

The rearrangement joins TRBV7-2 to TRBJ1-3; tentative D call: TRBD1 (6 bases). This CDR3 is 17 amino acids long. V lost 1 base, J lost 2 bases, and 15 bases lay in between. Per the germline V gene, CDR1 is SGHTA and CDR2 is FQGNSA. The CDR3, as DNA: TGTGCCAGCAGCTTAGTCTATCGGGGGACAACTGGAAACACCATATATTTT. It codes for CASSLVYRGTTGNTIYF.

The gene calls are TRBV2 and TRBJ1-5; weak D call: TRBD1 (5 bases). The CDR3 spans 15 residues. Germline values: CDR1 SNHLY, CDR2 FYNNEI. V was shortened by 6 bases and J by 7 bases, with 19 bases between the two germline ends. In DNA form, the CDR3 reads TGTGCCAGCAGCAAAGAGGGGAGCGGCGTCCAGCCCCAGCATTTT. As protein: CASSKEGSGVQPQHF.

The chain employs TRBV18 and TRBJ2-1; D is unresolved. Trimming removed 2 bases from V and 6 bases from J, with 11 bases in between. Germline CDR1 is KGHSH and CDR2 is LQKENI. The CDR3 has 14 amino acids. As DNA, the CDR3 is TGTGCCAGCTCACCAATTGACGGTGCCAATGAGCAGTTCTTC. Translating it yields CASSPIDGANEQFF.

The V call is TRBV10-3, the J call TRBJ2-2, with TRBD1 as a possible D gene (6 bases). This CDR3 comprises 17 residues. V was shortened by 6 bases and J by 0 bases, with 17 bases between the two germline ends. Germline values: CDR1 ENHRY, CDR2 SYGVKD. The CDR3 is CAISPNQGTANTGELFF. The CDR3 nucleotides are TGTGCCATCAGCCCTAATCAGGGGACGGCGAACACCGGGGAGCTGTTTTTT.

The CDR3 DNA follows: TGTGCCAGCAGCGTAGGGACAGGCCTGAACACTGAAGCTTTCTTT. This translates into CASSVGTGLNTEAFF. The chain joins TRBV9 to TRBJ1-1; 7 nucleotides align to TRBD1. This CDR3 has 15 residues. V lost 0 bases, J lost 0 bases, and 2 bases stayed unmatched. Germline V lookup: CDR1 SGDLS, CDR2 YYNGEE. Drawing the rest from reference TRBV9 and TRBJ1-1, the complete variable domain is DSGVTQTPKHLITATGQRVTLRCSPRSGDLSVYWYQQSLDQGLQFLIQYYNGEERAKGNILERFSAQQFPDLHSELNLSSLELGDSALYFCASSVGTGLNTEAFFGQGTRLTVV.

Details on this clone: The identical CDR3 is also encoded by other nucleotide sequences in the sample. The J gene is TRBJ1-1, the V gene TRBV6-2 or TRBV6-3, with D hard to call. CDR1 is MNHEY and CDR2 is SVGEGT in the germline V gene. CDR3 size: 13 residues. V lost 2 bases to trimming and J lost 5 bases, with 9 bases between them. The CDR3 nucleotides are TGTGCCAGCAGTTACCGGGGAGGGACTGAAGCTTTCTTT. Protein sequence: CASSYRGGTEAFF.

This clone occurred a few times. This chain connects TRBV7-2 to TRBJ1-2; no clear D. CDR1 is SGHTA and CDR2 is FQGNSA in the germline V gene. The CDR3 is 13 amino acids. V gave up 0 bases and J gave up 5 bases, with 7 bases separating them. The CDR3: CASSLALKYGYTF. The CDR3 coding sequence is TGTGCCAGCAGCTTAGCCCTTAAGTATGGCTACACCTTC.

The V call is TRBV13, the J call TRBJ1-2, with a weak D call TRBD1 (5 bases). The CDR3 extends over 14 amino acids. The germline V gene encodes CDR1 PRHDT and CDR2 FYEKMQ (reference sequence). Trimming shortened V by 3 bases and J by 2 bases, and 10 bases separated the two germline ends. The CDR3 DNA is TGTGCCAGCAGCTTGGACAACCTAAACTATGGCTACACCTTC. Translating gives CASSLDNLNYGYTF.

The chain has TRBV28 and TRBJ1-1; a possible D gene is TRBD1 (6 bases). The germline V gene has CDR1 MDHEN and CDR2 SYDVKM. The CDR3 sequence is 15 residues long. V lost 3 bases to trimming and J lost 4 bases, with 15 bases between them. CDR3 bases: TGTGCCAGCAGTTTGGTACAGGGTGAGAGCACTGAAGCTTTCTTT. The encoded protein is CASSLVQGESTEAFF.

This clone has only one observation. The chain has TRBV13 and TRBJ2-6, with TRBD2 identical over 12 bases. Germline CDR1 is PRHDT and CDR2 is FYEKMQ (reference sequence). J lost 0 bases, V lost 5 bases, and 8 bases had no gene match. The CDR3 has 19 amino acids. The CDR3 DNA reads TGTGCCAGCAGCAAACGTCTAGCGGGAGGGCGCTCTGGGGCCAACGTCCTGACTTTC. It codes for CASSKRLAGGRSGANVLTF.

This clone was observed a single time. This rearrangement joins TRBV3-1 (or the pseudogene TRBV3-2) to TRBJ1-4; tentative D call: TRBD1 (5 bases). The CDR3 length is 14 residues. V was trimmed by 4 bases and J by 5 bases, leaving 11 bases between them. Per germline, CDR1 LGHDT and CDR2 YNNKEL (reference sequence). Here the CDR3 reads CASSLGTVNEKLFF. The CDR3 bases are TGTGCCAGCAGCCTCGGGACGGTGAATGAAAAACTGTTTTTT.

The CDR3 here is CAVGTVLLYEQYF. DNA of the CDR3: TGTGCCGTCGGGACAGTCCTCCTTTACGAGCAGTACTTC. The J gene is TRBJ2-7, the V gene TRBV10-3; 7 nucleotides line up with TRBD1. The CDR3 is 13 amino acids. J was trimmed by 4 bases and V by 11 bases; bases with no gene match: 11. The germline V gene encodes CDR1 ENHRY and CDR2 SYGVKD.

The chain recombines TRBV27 with TRBJ2-7; 10 nucleotides match TRBD1. The CDR3 spans 15 residues. CDR1 MNHEY and CDR2 SMNVEV come from the germline V gene (reference sequence). V was pared by 7 bases and J by 2 bases, with 8 bases of the junction left unmatched. CDR3 loop: CASNSLGTGAYEQYF. CDR3 bases: TGTGCCAGCAATTCCCTCGGGACAGGGGCCTACGAGCAGTACTTC.

This clone was recorded only once. V usage is TRBV7-8 and J usage is TRBJ1-6; D is undetermined. Germline lookup yields CDR1 SGHVS and CDR2 FQNEAQ. This CDR3 comprises 18 residues. Between the trimmed V and J ends, which lost 1 base and 0 bases, there was a span of 13 bases. In nucleotides, the CDR3 is TGTGCCAGCAGCTTAGTCGGGCGCAAGAGCTCCTATAATTCACCCCTCCACTTT. Translation gives CASSLVGRKSSYNSPLHF.

Only a few counts were recorded for this clone. The chain couples TRBV3-1 (or the pseudogene TRBV3-2) to TRBJ1-1; 7 bases are shared with TRBD1. This CDR3 spans 13 amino acids. V lost 6 bases, J lost 6 bases, and 7 bases stayed unmatched. CDR1 and CDR2 (germline): LGHDT, YNNKEL (reference sequence). The DNA of the CDR3 is TGTGCCAGCAGGGCGAGACAGGGCCCTGAAGCTTTCTTT. This encodes CASRARQGPEAFF.

This clone was recorded once. V usage is TRBV5-1 and J usage is TRBJ1-1; 8 nucleotides agree with TRBD1. Germline V gene lookup returns CDR1 SGHRS and CDR2 YFSETQ. V was clipped by 2 bases and J by 6 bases; unmatched bases: 9. This CDR3 is 15 amino acids long. The CDR3 protein is CASSFGDRTESEAFF. CDR3 coding DNA: TGCGCCAGCAGCTTTGGGGACAGGACCGAATCTGAAGCTTTCTTT.

The rearrangement uses TRBV27 and TRBJ2-1, with 7 bases fitting TRBD2. After removal of 8 bases from V and 8 bases from J, the junction contained 6 bases not matched to a gene. The CDR3 has 12 amino acids. Germline values: CDR1 MNHEY, CDR2 SMNVEV (reference sequence). CDR3 protein: CASRGVVDEQFF. DNA of the CDR3: TGTGCCAGCCGGGGGGTAGTAGATGAGCAGTTCTTC.

This clone was picked up a small number of times. The genes are TRBV28 and TRBJ1-5, with unresolved D. Trimming took 2 bases from V and 4 from J, leaving 12 bases between them. This CDR3 is 15 amino acids long. Germline V gene lookup returns CDR1 MDHEN and CDR2 SYDVKM. Here the CDR3 DNA reads TGTGCCAGCAGTTTACCAGGCCCAAGAAATCAGCCCCAGCATTTT. Amino acids: CASSLPGPRNQPQHF.

This clone appeared a few times. V usage is TRBV18 and J usage is TRBJ2-2; 7 bases fit TRBD2. The CDR3 spans 13 residues. Per germline, CDR1 KGHSH and CDR2 LQKENI. The trim removed 3 bases at V and 9 bases at J, leaving 4 bases unmatched. The CDR3 reads CASSPAGERELFF. CDR3 sequence (DNA): TGTGCCAGCTCACCGGCGGGGGAGAGGGAGCTGTTTTTT.

The chain combines TRBV6-6 with TRBJ2-7, with D perhaps given as TRBD1 or TRBD2 (5 bases each). CDR1 is MNHNY and CDR2 is SVGAGI in the germline V gene (reference sequence). V dropped 7 bases and J dropped 3 bases, with 13 bases sitting between them. This CDR3 region has 13 residues. The CDR3 is CASTKGTFYEQYF. CDR3 nucleotide sequence: TGTGCCAGCACTAAAGGGACGTTCTACGAGCAGTACTTC.

The V call is TRBV6-1, the J call TRBJ1-2; D unclear. The CDR3 loop spans 12 amino acids. Trimming cost V 3 bases and J 7 bases, with 9 bases left between them. CDR1 MNHNS and CDR2 SASEGT come from the germline V gene. The CDR3 here is CASSDSWVGYTF. CDR3 in DNA: TGTGCCAGCAGTGACAGTTGGGTTGGCTACACCTTC.

V usage is TRBV6-5 and J usage is TRBJ2-3; TRBD2 aligns across 7 bases. Per the germline V gene, CDR1 is MNHEY and CDR2 is SVGAGI. Unmatched junction bases numbered 2, after V lost 3 bases and J lost 2 bases. This CDR3 region has 14 residues. The CDR3 spells CASSYGLVTDTQYF. The CDR3 DNA is TGTGCCAGCAGTTATGGACTAGTCACAGATACGCAGTATTTT.

The chain is built from TRBV5-5 and TRBJ1-3; possibly TRBD1 for D (6 bases). V was pared by 3 bases and J by 2 bases, with 12 bases between. The CDR3 sequence is 15 residues long. Germline V gene lookup returns CDR1 SGHKS and CDR2 YYEKEE (reference sequence). Here the CDR3 DNA reads TGTGCCAGCAGCTCGGGAGGGGGGCCTGGAAACACCATATATTTT. The encoded protein is CASSSGGGPGNTIYF.

The count of this clone is one. The CDR3 reads CASSATRGHNRGDTQYF. CDR3 DNA sequence: TGTGCCAGCAGCGCAACAAGGGGACATAACAGGGGCGATACGCAGTATTTT. This chain uses TRBV9 with TRBJ2-3; TRBD1 matches at 7 bases. J was trimmed by 6 bases and V by 3 bases; bases with no gene match: 16. The V gene's germline CDR1 is SGDLS and CDR2 YYNGEE. This CDR3 spans 17 amino acids.

This clone has a single count. The genes are TRBV6-2 or TRBV6-3 and TRBJ1-5; 9 bases fit TRBD1. The CDR3 covers 16 residues. Germline-derived CDR1 and CDR2 are MNHEY and SVGEGT. V was pared by 4 bases and J by 7 bases, with 11 bases of the junction left unmatched. CDR3 amino acids: CASSSGLGQGRQPQHF. CDR3 sequence (DNA): TGTGCCAGCAGTTCCGGGTTGGGACAGGGACGACAGCCCCAGCATTTT.

V and J are TRBV20-1 and TRBJ2-3, with D tentatively TRBD1 (6 bases). Germline assignment: CDR1 DFQATT and CDR2 SNEGSKA (reference sequence). Trimming shortened V by 6 bases and J by 6 bases, and 7 bases separated the two germline ends. This CDR3 has 10 amino acids. The CDR3 sequence is CSATGDTQYF. CDR3 coding DNA: TGCAGTGCCACAGGGGATACGCAGTATTTT.

This sequence joins TRBV19 and TRBJ1-5; maybe TRBD1 (5 bases). The CDR3 contains 18 residues. V was trimmed by 2 bases and J by 0 bases, leaving 17 bases between them. Germline assignment: CDR1 LNHDA and CDR2 SQIVND (reference sequence). The CDR3 coding sequence is TGTGCCAGTAGTATACTGGGCGGGGCGGTTTATAGCAATCAGCCCCAGCATTTT. It encodes CASSILGGAVYSNQPQHF.

The chain links TRBV27 to TRBJ2-7; 8 bases are a match to TRBD1. V shed 7 bases, J shed 6 bases, and the junction held 5 bases outside the gene matches. The CDR3 is made up of 12 amino acids. Germline CDR1 MNHEY, CDR2 SMNVEV (reference sequence). In DNA form, the CDR3 reads TGTGCCAGCACCGGACAGGGCTCCGAGCAGTACTTC. It encodes CASTGQGSEQYF.